The 24 T cell receptor beta chains below all came from one sample that was sequenced in a study of T cell changes during pregnancy in multiple sclerosis. Profiling relied on immunoSEQ multiplex PCR, and the TCRdb table lists in-frame clones only, not all of them. The data hold about 20,000 clones, with 80% to 90% observed a single time. Sequenced material: CD8+ T cells from peripheral blood mononuclear cells, taken after pregnancy. Receptor source: a female donor in good health, enrolled as a control in a pregnancy study.

On this clone itself: The junction and the germline gene differ at one end; a read error may be behind it. In DNA form, the CDR3 reads TGTGCCAGCAGGGCGAACCGGGACAGGGTATCTTTT. Residues: CASRANRDRVSF. The V and J genes are TRBV2 and TRBJ1-4, with 9 bases aligning to TRBD1. CDR1 and CDR2 from the germline V gene are SNHLY and FYNNEI. This CDR3 is built from 12 residues. Based on the CDR3 plus reference TRBV2 and TRBJ1-4, the full variable domain is EPEVTQTPSHQVTQMGQEVILRCVPISNHLYFYWYRQILGQKVEFLVSFYNNEISEKSEIFDDQFSVERPDGSNFTLKIRSTKLEDSAMYFCASRANRDRVSFGSGTQLSVL.

This rearrangement joins TRBV27 to TRBJ2-7; D ambiguous. From germline, CDR1 is MNHEY and CDR2 SMNVEV (reference sequence). The CDR3 is 15 amino acids. V shed 0 bases and J shed 3 bases, with 12 bases lying between them. CDR3 sequence: CASSLSPGFFYEQYF. Here the CDR3 DNA reads TGTGCCAGCAGTTTATCCCCCGGGTTTTTCTACGAGCAGTACTTC.

The chain uses TRBV6-1 and TRBJ1-6; D ambiguous. CDR1 is MNHNS and CDR2 is SASEGT in the germline V gene. The CDR3 contains 13 residues. V lost 7 bases, J lost 4 bases, and 8 bases lay in between. DNA of the CDR3: TGTGCCAGCACCGGAGGGTATAATTCACCCCTCCACTTT. The encoded protein is CASTGGYNSPLHF.

The chain couples TRBV6-1 to TRBJ2-7, with D perhaps matching TRBD2 (6 bases). V lost 5 bases, J lost 7 bases, and 15 bases lay in between. CDR3 length: 13 amino acids. Per the germline V gene, CDR1 is MNHNS and CDR2 is SASEGT. CDR3 amino acids: CASSLRGFGEQYF. The CDR3 DNA sequence: TGTGCCAGCAGTCTCCGGGGGTTTGGGGAGCAGTACTTC.

The gene calls are TRBV11-2 and TRBJ1-4; D gene ambiguous. The ends were cut back, 0 bases at V and 6 bases at J, with 11 bases in the middle. CDR1 and CDR2 (germline): SGHAT, FQNNGV. The CDR3 totals 15 residues. The CDR3 spells CASSLEEGIHEKLFF. DNA for the CDR3: TGTGCCAGCAGCTTAGAGGAGGGTATCCATGAAAAACTGTTTTTT.

The chain uses TRBV9 and TRBJ2-1, with 9 bases lining up with TRBD2. CDR3 length: 18 amino acids. Germline CDR1 is SGDLS and CDR2 is YYNGEE. The V segment lost 3 bases and the J segment 1 base; nucleotides outside the gene matches: 11. CDR3 loop: CASSGGVAGVRSYNEQFF. CDR3 DNA sequence: TGTGCCAGCAGCGGGGGGGTAGCGGGAGTACGGTCCTACAATGAGCAGTTCTTC.

This chain connects TRBV30 to TRBJ2-1; D perhaps matches TRBD2 (6 bases). The germline gives CDR1 GTSNPN, CDR2 SVGIG (reference sequence). V shed 5 bases and J shed 7 bases, with 18 bases lying between them. The CDR3 covers 14 residues. The CDR3 reads CAWDSGLGSNEQFF. Written as DNA, the CDR3 is TGTGCCTGGGACTCGGGACTTGGCTCTAATGAGCAGTTCTTC.

This clone occurred once. This chain uses TRBV4-3 with TRBJ1-4; D is undetermined. The CDR3 has 16 amino acids. CDR1 is LGHNA and CDR2 is YSLEER in the germline V gene. The ends were cut back, 2 bases at V and 2 bases at J, with 12 bases in the middle. For the CDR3, the DNA is TGCGCCAGCAGCCAAATTCCGGGAGGGACTAATGAAAAACTGTTTTTT. Amino acid sequence: CASSQIPGGTNEKLFF.

As DNA, the CDR3 is TGTGCCAGCAGCGTAGACGGGGACTCCGGCTATGGCTACACCTTC. Translating it yields CASSVDGDSGYGYTF. This chain links TRBV9 with TRBJ1-2; a possible D gene is TRBD1 (5 bases). The CDR3 length is 15 residues. V was clipped by 0 bases and J by 4 bases, with 13 bases between them. Germline-derived CDR1 and CDR2 are SGDLS and YYNGEE.

J is TRBJ2-7 and V is TRBV7-9, with TRBD1 matching 7 bases. The CDR3 length is 15 residues. CDR1 is SEHNR, CDR2 FQNEAQ, per germline (reference sequence). V lost 4 bases, J lost 4 bases, and 10 bases stayed unmatched. In DNA, the CDR3 is TGTGCCAGCAGCTCCTCACAGGGGATTGAATACGAGCAGTACTTC. Encoded protein: CASSSSQGIEYEQYF.

J is TRBJ2-7 and V is TRBV5-6; D is perhaps TRBD2 (6 bases). This CDR3 comprises 15 residues. The germline V gene encodes CDR1 SGHDT and CDR2 YYEEEE. The germline V and J ends were trimmed by 2 bases and 3 bases, with 15 bases remaining between them. The CDR3 DNA sequence: TGTGCCAGCAGCTTTGTGGCTGGAGGGGACTACGAGCAGTACTTC. Translated: CASSFVAGGDYEQYF.

The V gene is TRBV6-1, the J gene TRBJ2-7; D might be TRBD1 (6 bases). This CDR3 spans 13 amino acids. Looked up from germline, CDR1 is MNHNS and CDR2 is SASEGT. V lost 10 bases to trimming and J lost 3 bases, with 16 bases between them. CDR3 amino acids: CATIGLQGYEQYF. The CDR3, as DNA: TGTGCCACCATAGGCCTACAGGGCTACGAGCAGTACTTC.

V and J are TRBV27 and TRBJ2-1, with 8 bases fitting TRBD1. This CDR3 has 14 residues. The germline gives CDR1 MNHEY, CDR2 SMNVEV (reference sequence). J lost 3 bases, V lost 3 bases, and 1 base had no gene match. This CDR3 is CASSFGQGYNEQFF. DNA for the CDR3: TGTGCCAGCAGTTTTGGACAGGGCTACAATGAGCAGTTCTTC.

The chain uses TRBV14 and TRBJ2-5, with D uncertain. The CDR3 spans 16 residues. Germline V gene lookup returns CDR1 SGHDN and CDR2 FVKESK. V shed 1 base and J shed 5 bases, with 17 bases lying between them. In nucleotides, the CDR3 is TGTGCCAGCAGCCAAGGGATCGTAATTCTCGGGGAGACCCAGTACTTC. This encodes CASSQGIVILGETQYF.

The CDR3 here is CASISGTEAFF. CDR3 nucleotide sequence: TGTGCCAGCATAAGCGGCACTGAAGCTTTCTTT. The rearrangement joins TRBV27 to TRBJ1-1; no definite D call. V dropped 7 bases and J dropped 4 bases, with 7 bases sitting between them. From germline, CDR1 is MNHEY and CDR2 SMNVEV (reference sequence). The CDR3 is made up of 11 amino acids.

This chain uses TRBV12-5 with TRBJ2-1; 11 bases map to TRBD2. V shed 6 bases and J 5 bases; nucleotides not matched to a gene: 9. The CDR3 covers 16 residues. Germline lookup yields CDR1 LGHNT and CDR2 FRNRAP. The CDR3 reads CASGTRLAGPNNEQFF. In DNA form, the CDR3 reads TGTGCTAGTGGCACCCGACTAGCGGGGCCTAACAATGAGCAGTTCTTC.

As to this clone: Distinct nucleotide sequences in the sample also encode this CDR3. This chain links TRBV5-1 with TRBJ1-5; tentative D call: TRBD1 (6 bases). The germline CDR1 and CDR2 sequences are SGHRS and YFSETQ. This CDR3 comprises 15 residues. V was pared by 0 bases and J by 8 bases, with 15 bases between. The CDR3 DNA reads TGCGCCAGCAGCTTGGGGGCGGGGGCTTGGGAGCCCCAGCATTTT. Translating gives CASSLGAGAWEPQHF.

This clone appeared a few times. This chain's CDR3 is CASSRDSTEAFF. The CDR3, as DNA: TGTGCCAGCAGCAGGGACAGTACTGAAGCTTTCTTT. The chain joins TRBV21-1 to TRBJ1-1; the table's D call TRBD1 went unverified against the DNA. TRBV21-1 is marked as a pseudogene. The CDR3 contains 12 residues.

The V and J genes are TRBV27 and TRBJ2-7; 10 nucleotides line up with TRBD2. Unmatched junction bases numbered 9, after V lost 5 bases and J lost 2 bases. This CDR3 has 16 amino acids. From germline, CDR1 is MNHEY and CDR2 SMNVEV (reference sequence). The CDR3: CASSLYSGRPPYEQYF. Here the CDR3 DNA reads TGTGCCAGCAGTCTCTATAGCGGGAGGCCGCCCTACGAGCAGTACTTC.

The chain links TRBV7-8 to TRBJ1-1, with D possibly being TRBD1 (5 bases). CDR3 size: 13 residues. Deletions cut 6 bases from V and 7 bases from J, with 15 bases between. The germline gives CDR1 SGHVS, CDR2 FQNEAQ. CDR3 coding DNA: TGTGCCAGCAGACCCGGGACTGGAAGTGAAGCTTTCTTT. Protein: CASRPGTGSEAFF.

This chain uses TRBV6-1 with TRBJ1-6; 7 bases fit TRBD1. The CDR3 has 14 amino acids. V shed 0 bases and J 10 bases; nucleotides not matched to a gene: 3. The germline V gene encodes CDR1 MNHNS and CDR2 SASEGT. The CDR3 region is CASSEAGGPSPLHF. The CDR3, as DNA: TGTGCCAGCAGTGAAGCAGGGGGCCCCTCACCCCTCCACTTT.

The gene calls are TRBV7-9 and TRBJ2-2; weak D call: TRBD1 (5 bases). CDR3 length: 15 residues. Germline V gene sequence: CDR1 SEHNR, CDR2 FQNEAQ (reference sequence). V lost 2 bases, J lost 3 bases, and 10 bases lay in between. Written as DNA, the CDR3 is TGTGCCAGCAGCTTAACAGGATTCGACACCGGGGAGCTGTTTTTT. Residues: CASSLTGFDTGELFF.

This chain joins TRBV7-2 and TRBJ1-2, with TRBD1 matching over 8 bases. The V gene's germline CDR1 is SGHTA and CDR2 FQGNSA. This CDR3 comprises 18 residues. The V segment lost 4 bases and the J segment 1 base; nucleotides outside the gene matches: 14. CDR3 sequence (DNA): TGTGCCAGCAGCTCACCTAGGTGGACAGGGAGTATTAACTATGGCTACACCTTC. It is translated as CASSSPRWTGSINYGYTF.

V and J are TRBV7-2 and TRBJ2-1; unclear D gene. Germline assignment: CDR1 SGHTA and CDR2 FQGNSA. Trimming shortened V by 5 bases and J by 3 bases, and 14 bases separated the two germline ends. This CDR3 is 15 amino acids long. CDR3: CASSPRGPSYNEQFF. The CDR3 DNA is TGTGCCAGCAGCCCCCGAGGCCCCAGCTACAATGAGCAGTTCTTC.